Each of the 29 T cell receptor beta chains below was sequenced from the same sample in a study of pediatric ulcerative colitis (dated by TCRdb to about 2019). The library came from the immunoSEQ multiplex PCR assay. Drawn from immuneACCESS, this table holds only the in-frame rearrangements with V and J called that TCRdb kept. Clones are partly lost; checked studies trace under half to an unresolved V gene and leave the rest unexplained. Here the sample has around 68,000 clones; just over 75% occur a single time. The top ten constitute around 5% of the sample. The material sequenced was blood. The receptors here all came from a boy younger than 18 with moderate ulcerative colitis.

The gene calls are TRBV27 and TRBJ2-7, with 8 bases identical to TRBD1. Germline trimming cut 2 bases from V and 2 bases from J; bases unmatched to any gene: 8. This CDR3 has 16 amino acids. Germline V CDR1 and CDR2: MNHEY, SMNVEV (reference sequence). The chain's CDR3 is CASSLKDRVTTYEQYF. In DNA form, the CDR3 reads TGTGCCAGCAGTTTAAAGGACAGGGTTACAACCTACGAGCAGTACTTC.

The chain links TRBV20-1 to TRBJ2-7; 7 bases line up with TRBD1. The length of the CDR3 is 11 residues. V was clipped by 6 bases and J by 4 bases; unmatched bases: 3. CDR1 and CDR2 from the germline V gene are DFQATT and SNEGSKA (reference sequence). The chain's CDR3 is CSATTGYEQYF. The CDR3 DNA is TGCAGTGCCACGACAGGGTACGAGCAGTACTTC.

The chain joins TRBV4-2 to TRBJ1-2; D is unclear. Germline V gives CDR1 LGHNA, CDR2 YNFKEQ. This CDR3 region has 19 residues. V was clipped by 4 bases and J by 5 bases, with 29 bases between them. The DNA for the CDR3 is TGTGCCAGCAGCCCCCAATTACTTTTGTCAATTGAGCAGGCATATGGCTACACCTTC. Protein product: CASSPQLLLSIEQAYGYTF.

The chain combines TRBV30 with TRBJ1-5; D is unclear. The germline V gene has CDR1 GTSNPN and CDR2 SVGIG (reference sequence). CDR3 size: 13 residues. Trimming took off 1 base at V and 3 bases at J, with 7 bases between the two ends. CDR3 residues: CAWSGQYNQPQHF. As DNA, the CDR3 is TGTGCCTGGAGTGGGCAGTACAATCAGCCCCAGCATTTT.

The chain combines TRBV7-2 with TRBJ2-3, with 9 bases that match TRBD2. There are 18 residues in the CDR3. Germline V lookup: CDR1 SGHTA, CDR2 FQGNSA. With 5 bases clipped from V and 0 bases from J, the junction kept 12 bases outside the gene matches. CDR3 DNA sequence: TGTGCCAGCAGCACCCCTAGCGGGACCCAAGTAAGCACAGATACGCAGTATTTT. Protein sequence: CASSTPSGTQVSTDTQYF.

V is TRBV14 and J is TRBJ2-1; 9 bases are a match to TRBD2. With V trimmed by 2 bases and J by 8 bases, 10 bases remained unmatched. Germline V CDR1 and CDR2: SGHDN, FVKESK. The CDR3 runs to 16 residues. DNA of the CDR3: TGTGCCAGCAGCCAAATCGGCGGGGGGGCGTTATATGAGCAGTTCTTC. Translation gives CASSQIGGGALYEQFF.

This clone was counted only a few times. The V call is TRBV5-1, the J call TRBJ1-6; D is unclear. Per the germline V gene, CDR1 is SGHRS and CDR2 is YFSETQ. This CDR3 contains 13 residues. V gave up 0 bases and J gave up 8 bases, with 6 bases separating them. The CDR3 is CASSLGADSPLHF. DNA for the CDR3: TGCGCCAGCAGCTTGGGGGCCGATTCACCCCTCCACTTT.

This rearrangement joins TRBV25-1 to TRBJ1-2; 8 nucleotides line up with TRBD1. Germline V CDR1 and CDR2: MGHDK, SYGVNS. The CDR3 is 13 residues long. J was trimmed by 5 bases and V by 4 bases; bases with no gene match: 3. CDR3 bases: TGTGCCAGCAGTGTGGGACAGGCATATGGCTACACCTTC. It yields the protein CASSVGQAYGYTF.

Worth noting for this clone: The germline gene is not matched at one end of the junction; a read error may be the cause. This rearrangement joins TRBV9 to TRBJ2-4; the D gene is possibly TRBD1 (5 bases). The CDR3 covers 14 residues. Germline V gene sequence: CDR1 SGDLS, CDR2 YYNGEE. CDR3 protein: CASSARGQPFRRHF. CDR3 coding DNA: TGTGCCAGCAGCGCTAGGGGTCAGCCCTTTCGCCGGCACTTC.

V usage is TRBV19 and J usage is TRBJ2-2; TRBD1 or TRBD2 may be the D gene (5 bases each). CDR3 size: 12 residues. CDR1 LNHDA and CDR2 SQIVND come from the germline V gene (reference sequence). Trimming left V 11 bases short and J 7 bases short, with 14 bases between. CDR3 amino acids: CASFLGGGELFF. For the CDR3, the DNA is TGTGCCTCCTTTCTTGGGGGCGGGGAGCTGTTTTTT.

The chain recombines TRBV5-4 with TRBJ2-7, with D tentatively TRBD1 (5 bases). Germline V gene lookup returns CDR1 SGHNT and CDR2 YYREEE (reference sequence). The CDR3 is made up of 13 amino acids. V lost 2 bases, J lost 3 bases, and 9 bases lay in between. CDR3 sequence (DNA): TGTGCCAGCAGCTTTCCAGGGCGCTACGAGCAGTACTTC. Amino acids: CASSFPGRYEQYF.

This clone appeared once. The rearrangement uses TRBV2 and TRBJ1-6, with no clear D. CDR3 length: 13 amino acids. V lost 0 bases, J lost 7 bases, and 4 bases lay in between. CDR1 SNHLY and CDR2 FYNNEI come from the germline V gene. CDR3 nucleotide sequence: TGTGCCAGCAGTGAAGCGGCCAATTCACCCCTCCACTTT. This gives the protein CASSEAANSPLHF.

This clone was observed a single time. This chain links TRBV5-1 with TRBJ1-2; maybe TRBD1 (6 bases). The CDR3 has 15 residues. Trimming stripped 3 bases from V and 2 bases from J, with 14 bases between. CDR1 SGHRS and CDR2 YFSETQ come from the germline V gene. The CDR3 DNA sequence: TGCGCCAGCAGCTCCTATACCGGGACAAACTATGGCTACACCTTC. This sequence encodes CASSSYTGTNYGYTF.

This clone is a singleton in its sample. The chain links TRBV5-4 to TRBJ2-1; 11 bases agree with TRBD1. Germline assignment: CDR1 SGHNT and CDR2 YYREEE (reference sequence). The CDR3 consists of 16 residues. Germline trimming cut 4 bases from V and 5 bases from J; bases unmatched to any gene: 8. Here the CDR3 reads CASSPLRTGGNNEQFF. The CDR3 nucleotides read TGTGCCAGCAGCCCCCTCCGGACAGGGGGCAACAATGAGCAGTTCTTC.

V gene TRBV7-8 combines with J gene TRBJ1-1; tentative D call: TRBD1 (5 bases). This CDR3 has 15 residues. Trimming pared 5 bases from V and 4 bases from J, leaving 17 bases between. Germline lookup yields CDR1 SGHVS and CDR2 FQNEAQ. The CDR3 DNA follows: TGTGCCAGCAGCCGACTCGTTTCCGGGACCACTGAAGCTTTCTTT. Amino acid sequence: CASSRLVSGTTEAFF.

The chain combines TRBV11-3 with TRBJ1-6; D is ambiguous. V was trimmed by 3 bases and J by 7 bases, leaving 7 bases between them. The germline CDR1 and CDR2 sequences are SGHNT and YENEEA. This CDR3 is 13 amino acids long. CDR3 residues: CASSLGENSPLHF. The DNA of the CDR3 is TGTGCCAGCAGCTTGGGAGAGAATTCACCCCTCCACTTT.

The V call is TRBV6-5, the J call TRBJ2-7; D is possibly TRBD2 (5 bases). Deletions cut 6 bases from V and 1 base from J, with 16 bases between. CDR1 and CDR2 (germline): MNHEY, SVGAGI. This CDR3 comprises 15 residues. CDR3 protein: CASSSRWTGSYEQYF. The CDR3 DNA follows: TGTGCCAGCAGCTCTCGGTGGACTGGTTCCTACGAGCAGTACTTC.

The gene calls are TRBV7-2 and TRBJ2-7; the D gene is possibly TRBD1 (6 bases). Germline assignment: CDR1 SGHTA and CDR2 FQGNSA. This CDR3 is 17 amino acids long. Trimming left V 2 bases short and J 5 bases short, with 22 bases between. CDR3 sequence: CASSLTLSGTGIHEQYF. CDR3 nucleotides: TGTGCCAGCAGCTTAACCCTGTCCGGAACAGGGATTCACGAGCAGTACTTC.

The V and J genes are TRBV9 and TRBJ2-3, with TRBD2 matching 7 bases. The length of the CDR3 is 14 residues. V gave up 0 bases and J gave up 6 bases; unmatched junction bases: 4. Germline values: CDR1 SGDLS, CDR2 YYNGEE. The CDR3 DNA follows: TGTGCCAGCAGCGTAGGGACTAGGTACGATACGCAGTATTTT. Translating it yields CASSVGTRYDTQYF.

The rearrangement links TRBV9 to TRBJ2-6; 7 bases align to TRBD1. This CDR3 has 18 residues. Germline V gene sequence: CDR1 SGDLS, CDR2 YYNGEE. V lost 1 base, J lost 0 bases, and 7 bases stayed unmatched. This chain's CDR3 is CASSVKGAPYSGANVLTF. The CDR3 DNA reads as TGTGCCAGCAGCGTAAAGGGGGCCCCTTACTCTGGGGCCAACGTCCTGACTTTC.

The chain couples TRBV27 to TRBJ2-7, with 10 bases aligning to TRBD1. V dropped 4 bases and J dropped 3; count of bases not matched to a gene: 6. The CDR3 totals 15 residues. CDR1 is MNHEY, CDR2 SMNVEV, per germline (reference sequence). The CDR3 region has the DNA TGTGCCAGCAGTTCCCCGGGACAGGGGATCTACGAGCAGTACTTC. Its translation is CASSSPGQGIYEQYF.

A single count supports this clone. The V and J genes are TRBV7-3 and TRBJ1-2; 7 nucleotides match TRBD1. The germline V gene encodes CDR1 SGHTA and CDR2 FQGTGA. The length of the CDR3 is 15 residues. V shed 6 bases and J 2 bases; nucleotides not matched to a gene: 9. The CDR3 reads CASSLGGSMNYGYTF. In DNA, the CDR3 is TGTGCCAGCAGTTTAGGGGGCAGCATGAACTATGGCTACACCTTC.

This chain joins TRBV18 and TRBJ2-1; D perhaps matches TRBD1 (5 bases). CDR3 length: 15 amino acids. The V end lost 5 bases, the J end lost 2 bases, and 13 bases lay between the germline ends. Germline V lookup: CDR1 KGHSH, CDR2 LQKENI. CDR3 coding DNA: TGTGCCAGCTCAGCAGGGCATAGCACCTACAATGAGCAGTTCTTC. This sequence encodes CASSAGHSTYNEQFF.

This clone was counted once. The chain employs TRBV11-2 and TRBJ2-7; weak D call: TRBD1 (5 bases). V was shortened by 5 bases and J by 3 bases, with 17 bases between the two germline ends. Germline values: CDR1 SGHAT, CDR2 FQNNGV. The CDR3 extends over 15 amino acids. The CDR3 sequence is CASSHVEQANYEQYF. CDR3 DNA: TGTGCCAGCAGCCACGTGGAACAGGCAAACTACGAGCAGTACTTC. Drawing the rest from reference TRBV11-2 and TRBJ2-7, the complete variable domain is EAGVAQSPRYKIIEKRQSVAFWCNPISGHATLYWYQQILGQGPKLLIQFQNNGVVDDSQLPKDRFSAERLKGVDSTLKIQPAKLEDSAVYLCASSHVEQANYEQYFGPGTRLTVT.

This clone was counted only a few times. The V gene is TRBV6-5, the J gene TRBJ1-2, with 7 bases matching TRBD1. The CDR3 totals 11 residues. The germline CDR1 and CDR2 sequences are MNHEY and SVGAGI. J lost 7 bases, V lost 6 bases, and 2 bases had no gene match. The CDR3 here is CASRTGSGYTF. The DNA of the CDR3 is TGTGCCAGCAGGACAGGGTCTGGCTACACCTTC.

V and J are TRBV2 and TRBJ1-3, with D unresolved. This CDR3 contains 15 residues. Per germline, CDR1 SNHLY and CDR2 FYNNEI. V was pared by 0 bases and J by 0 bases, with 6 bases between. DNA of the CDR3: TGTGCCAGCAGTGAAGCGCAGGTCTCTGGAAACACCATATATTTT. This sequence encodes CASSEAQVSGNTIYF.

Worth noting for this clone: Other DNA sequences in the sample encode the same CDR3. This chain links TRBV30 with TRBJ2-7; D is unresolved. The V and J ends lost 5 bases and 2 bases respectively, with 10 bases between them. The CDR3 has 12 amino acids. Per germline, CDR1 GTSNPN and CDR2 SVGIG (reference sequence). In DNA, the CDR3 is TGTGCCTGGGGTCGAAGGACCTACGAGCAGTACTTC. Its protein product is CAWGRRTYEQYF. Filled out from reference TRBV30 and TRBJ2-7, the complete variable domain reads SQTIHQWPATLVQPVGSPLSLECTVEGTSNPNLYWYRQAAGRGLQLLFYSVGIGQISSEVPQNLSASRPQDRQFILSSKKLLLSDSGFYLCAWGRRTYEQYFGPGTRLTVT.

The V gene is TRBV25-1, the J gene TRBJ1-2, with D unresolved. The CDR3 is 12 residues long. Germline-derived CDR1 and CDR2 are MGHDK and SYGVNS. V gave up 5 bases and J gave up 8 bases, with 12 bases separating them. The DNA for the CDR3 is TGTGCCAGCAGTCTTGGCGTCAAGGGCTACACCTTC. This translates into CASSLGVKGYTF.

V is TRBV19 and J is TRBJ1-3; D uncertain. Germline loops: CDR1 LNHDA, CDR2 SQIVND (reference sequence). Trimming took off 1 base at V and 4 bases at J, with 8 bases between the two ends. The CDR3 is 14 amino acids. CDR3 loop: CASSIAAGGNTIYF. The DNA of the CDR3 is TGTGCCAGTAGTATAGCTGCAGGAGGAAACACCATATATTTT.